This entry describes one TCR beta chain. Antigen: not known. The data derive from a study of Graves' ophthalmopathy and Graves' hyperthyroidism. On the study more broadly: Prior to any treatment, peripheral blood was collected at the time of initial diagnosis. Overall study results and limits: Using 13 signatures, a model distinguished ophthalmopathy from stable hyperthyroidism, reaching around 88% sensitivity and 80% to 83% specificity.

The CDR3 runs to 14 residues. The V gene's germline CDR1 is SNHLY and CDR2 FYNNEI. V lost 7 bases and J 2 bases, leaving 14 bases between the germline ends. Sampling over 8 ml of fresh peripheral blood provided the PBMCs. Using RNA transcripts, the TCR beta CDR3 regions were amplified. Second-round multiplex PCR came after a first-round RT-PCR that employed HTBI primers. Via MiXCR, TCRdb re-called the multiplex PCR reads, giving one row per CDR3 protein. The table has 200,000 to 250,000 distinct CDR3 sequences, around 42% seen once; the top ten hold around 47%. V gene TRBV2 combines with J gene TRBJ2-5; TRBD2 is a possible D gene (6 bases). The sequence derives from an adult man with Graves' ophthalmopathy. Sequencing was performed on peripheral blood. The CDR3 nucleotides read TGTGCCAGCAACACCTCCGGGGGACAAGAGACCCAGTACTTC. Residues: CASNTSGGQETQYF.